These T cell receptor beta chains were read from a single sample in a study of OX40 agonist ivuxolimab in advanced cancers. Using immunoSEQ multiplex PCR, the repertoire was profiled, and TCRdb retains in-frame clones only, with some absent. The sample lists about 77,000 clones, 80% to 90% seen once, with 0.76% in the top ten. The source was CD4+ or CD8+ T cells sorted from blood, collected in a trial of the OX40 agonist ivuxolimab. The receptors were sampled from an adult with an advanced solid tumor such as melanoma, head and neck, liver or kidney cancer. The CDR3 runs from the conserved cysteine through the conserved F or W. A D gene is named only where the DNA matches it firmly. Size values are once, few and many counts, or a class for expanded clones, and some rows have none.

D: TRBD1
J: TRBJ2-3
V: TRBV2
size: .
CDR3: CASSELLIQGFTDTQYF
DNA: TGTGCCAGCAGTGAATTATTAATACAGGGGTTCACAGATACGCAGTATTTT

D: TRBD2
J: TRBJ2-3
V: TRBV6-1
size: few
CDR3: CASSEAASGRNTQYF
DNA: TGTGCCAGCAGTGAAGCGGCCAGCGGGAGAAATACGCAGTATTTT

D: TRBD2
J: TRBJ2-1
V: TRBV7-9
size: .
CDR3: CASRGGASGSGNEQFF
DNA: TGTGCCAGCAGGGGAGGGGCTAGCGGGAGTGGAAATGAGCAGTTCTTC

D: .
J: TRBJ1-1
V: TRBV7-9
size: .
CDR3: CASSLGLDTEAFF
DNA: TGTGCCAGCAGCTTAGGACTTGACACTGAAGCTTTCTTT

D: TRBD2
J: TRBJ2-7
V: TRBV5-1
size: .
CDR3: CASSFSGGPSAEQYF
DNA: TGCGCCAGCAGCTTTAGCGGGGGCCCCTCGGCGGAGCAGTACTTC

D: .
J: TRBJ1-1
V: TRBV7-2
size: .
CDR3: CASSFWSTNTEAFF
DNA: TGTGCCAGCAGCTTTTGGAGCACGAACACTGAAGCTTTCTTT

D: .
J: TRBJ2-6
V: TRBV11-3
size: .
CDR3: CASSPRWEAGANVLTF
DNA: TGTGCCAGCAGCCCGAGGTGGGAGGCTGGGGCCAACGTCCTGACTTTC

D: .
J: TRBJ2-7
V: TRBV2
size: .
CDR3: CASSVTGSGEQYF
DNA: TGTGCCAGCAGTGTCACGGGATCAGGCGAGCAGTACTTC

D: TRBD1
J: TRBJ1-1
V: TRBV29-1
size: .
CDR3: CSVGQGGGTEAFF
DNA: TGCAGCGTTGGACAGGGCGGCGGCACTGAAGCTTTCTTT

D: .
J: TRBJ2-7
V: TRBV4-1
size: .
CDR3: CASSQDPNPYEQYF
DNA: TGCGCCAGCAGCCAAGACCCTAATCCCTACGAGCAGTACTTC

D: .
J: TRBJ2-2
V: TRBV5-1
size: once
CDR3: CASSLYANTGELFF
DNA: TGCGCCAGCAGCTTATATGCGAACACCGGGGAGCTGTTTTTT

D: TRBD1
J: TRBJ2-7
V: TRBV29-1
size: .
CDR3: CSVDRAGSYEQYF
DNA: TGCAGCGTGGACAGGGCCGGGAGTTACGAGCAGTACTTC

D: .
J: TRBJ1-2
V: TRBV28
size: once
CDR3: CASSLVGGNYGYTF
DNA: TGTGCCAGCAGTTTGGTGGGGGGTAACTATGGCTACACCTTC

D: .
J: TRBJ1-1
V: TRBV7-9
size: .
CDR3: CASSLVAQTEAFF
DNA: TGTGCCAGCAGCTTAGTGGCGCAAACTGAAGCTTTCTTT

D: .
J: TRBJ2-1
V: TRBV7-9
size: .
CDR3: CASSSGTLRSYNEQFF
DNA: TGTGCCAGCAGCTCAGGGACATTAAGGTCCTACAATGAGCAGTTCTTC

D: .
J: TRBJ1-3
V: TRBV11-2
size: .
CDR3: CASSYTRYSGNTIYF
DNA: TGTGCCAGCAGCTACACACGATACTCTGGAAACACCATATATTTT

D: TRBD2
J: TRBJ2-2
V: TRBV5-8
size: .
CDR3: CASSSRRELSGELFF
DNA: TGTGCCAGCAGCTCCCGGCGGGAGTTGTCCGGGGAGCTGTTTTTT

D: .
J: TRBJ1-2
V: TRBV11-3
size: .
CDR3: CASSLNSGAGYTF
DNA: TGTGCCAGCAGCTTAAATAGTGGGGCTGGCTACACCTTC

D: .
J: TRBJ1-4
V: TRBV7-2
size: once
CDR3: CASSGQSTRTTPNGELFF
DNA: TGTGCCAGCAGCGGACAGAGTACGCGGACCACCCCCAACGGGGAACTGTTTTTT

D: .
J: TRBJ2-1
V: TRBV7-6
size: .
CDR3: CASSDGSYNEQFF
DNA: TGTGCCAGCAGCGATGGCTCCTACAATGAGCAGTTCTTC

D: .
J: TRBJ1-2
V: TRBV28
size: .
CDR3: CAVGYGYTF
DNA: TGTGCCGTAGGCTATGGCTACACCTTC

D: TRBD1
J: TRBJ2-7
V: TRBV19
size: .
CDR3: CASSRRQGSYEQYF
DNA: TGTGCCAGTAGCCGGAGACAGGGTAGTTACGAGCAGTACTTC

D: TRBD1
J: TRBJ1-2
V: TRBV11-2
size: few
CDR3: CASSPDRVYGYTF
DNA: TGTGCCAGCAGCCCGGACAGGGTCTATGGCTACACCTTC

D: TRBD1
J: TRBJ1-2
V: TRBV2
size: .
CDR3: CASRDRGLDYGYTF
DNA: TGTGCCAGCAGGGACAGGGGGCTAGACTATGGCTACACCTTC

D: .
J: TRBJ2-7
V: TRBV27
size: .
CDR3: CASSLTWGGREQYF
DNA: TGTGCCAGCAGTTTAACGTGGGGCGGACGCGAGCAGTACTTC

D: .
J: TRBJ1-1
V: TRBV7-9
size: .
CDR3: CASTRIGGDTEAFF
DNA: TGTGCCAGCACCCGTATAGGGGGGGACACTGAAGCTTTCTTT

D: .
J: TRBJ2-2
V: TRBV7-9
size: .
CDR3: CASSLNALGHPNTGELFF
DNA: TGTGCCAGCAGCTTAAATGCGTTGGGGCACCCGAACACCGGGGAGCTGTTTTTT

D: TRBD2
J: TRBJ2-7
V: TRBV6-1
size: .
CDR3: CASSEGLAGAMYEQYF
DNA: TGTGCCAGCAGTGAAGGACTAGCGGGAGCAATGTACGAGCAGTACTTC

D: TRBD1
J: TRBJ2-1
V: TRBV10-3
size: once
CDR3: CAISDSGTGNNEQFF
DNA: TGTGCCATCAGTGATTCCGGGACAGGGAACAATGAGCAGTTCTTC

D: TRBD1
J: TRBJ2-5
V: TRBV7-2
size: once
CDR3: CASSKGQQETQYF
DNA: TGTGCCAGCAGCAAGGGACAGCAAGAGACCCAGTACTTC

D: TRBD2
J: TRBJ2-1
V: TRBV7-2
size: .
CDR3: CASNGGLAGKGEQFF
DNA: TGTGCCAGCAACGGGGGCCTAGCGGGGAAGGGTGAGCAGTTCTTC

D: TRBD1
J: TRBJ2-5
V: TRBV7-9
size: .
CDR3: CASSLAGGETQYF
DNA: TGTGCCAGCAGTTTGGCAGGGGGAGAGACCCAGTACTTC

D: TRBD1
J: TRBJ1-5
V: TRBV28
size: once
CDR3: CASSAGQDLNQPQHF
DNA: TGTGCCAGCAGTGCGGGACAGGATCTCAATCAGCCCCAGCATTTT

D: .
J: TRBJ2-3
V: TRBV11-2
size: .
CDR3: CASSLGRGTDTQYF
DNA: TGTGCCAGCAGCTTAGGTCGGGGGACAGATACGCAGTATTTT

D: .
J: TRBJ1-5
V: TRBV6-6
size: .
CDR3: CASTPAGNQPQHF
DNA: TGTGCCAGCACCCCCGCCGGGAATCAGCCCCAGCATTTT

D: TRBD1
J: TRBJ2-5
V: TRBV5-1
size: .
CDR3: CASSSSGQGRETQYF
DNA: TGCGCCAGCAGCTCGAGCGGACAGGGTCGGGAGACCCAGTACTTC